This TCR beta chain appears in the sequencing data of a study of T cell clonality in common variable immunodeficiency. Study-level findings and limits: T cell subpopulation sequencing would be needed to explain CVID clonality. CVID subjects shared fewer TCRbeta clones than healthy controls did. Reportedly, TCR beta sequences from common variable immunodeficiency showed fewer deletions and N-nucleotide insertions.

Germline V gives CDR1 MNHNS, CDR2 SASEGT. This CDR3 contains 13 residues. Trimming took off 4 bases at V and 3 bases at J, with 10 bases between the two ends. This clone was detected many times. The antigen is unknown. The CDR3 end is not reached by the read, which stops 3 residues before it; the germline J gene fills it in. Sequenced by immunoSEQ multiplex PCR; TCRdb stores in-frame clones only, minus some. The repertoire shows roughly 34,000 clones, none seen only once; the top ten take 0.95%. Patients and controls were mostly of Caucasian heritage. The rearrangement uses TRBV6-1 and TRBJ2-7, with a tentative D call TRBD2 (6 bases). The clonotype was recovered from a person aged 18 to 75 in good health. Sequencing used peripheral blood mononuclear cells. The sequenced part of the CDR3 DNA is TGTGCCAGCAGTGGCGGGGAGGTCTACGAG. It is translated as CASSGGEVYE. The entire CDR3 protein is CASSGGEVYEQYF.